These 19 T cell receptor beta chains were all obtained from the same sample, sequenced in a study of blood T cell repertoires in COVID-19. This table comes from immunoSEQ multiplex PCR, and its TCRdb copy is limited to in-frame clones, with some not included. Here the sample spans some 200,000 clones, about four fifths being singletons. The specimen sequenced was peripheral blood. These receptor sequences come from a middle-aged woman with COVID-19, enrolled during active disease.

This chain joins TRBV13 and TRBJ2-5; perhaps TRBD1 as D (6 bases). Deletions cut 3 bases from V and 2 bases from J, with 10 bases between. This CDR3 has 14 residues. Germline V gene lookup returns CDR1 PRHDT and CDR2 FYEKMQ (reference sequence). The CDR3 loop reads CASSFRGVQETQYF. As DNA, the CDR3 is TGTGCCAGCAGCTTCAGGGGAGTACAAGAGACCCAGTACTTC.

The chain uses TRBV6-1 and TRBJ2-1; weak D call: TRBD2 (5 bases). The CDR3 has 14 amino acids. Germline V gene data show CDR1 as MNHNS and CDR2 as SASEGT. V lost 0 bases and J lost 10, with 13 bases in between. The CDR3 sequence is CASSEASGFGEQFF. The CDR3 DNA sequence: TGTGCCAGCAGTGAAGCGTCGGGGTTCGGGGAGCAGTTCTTC.

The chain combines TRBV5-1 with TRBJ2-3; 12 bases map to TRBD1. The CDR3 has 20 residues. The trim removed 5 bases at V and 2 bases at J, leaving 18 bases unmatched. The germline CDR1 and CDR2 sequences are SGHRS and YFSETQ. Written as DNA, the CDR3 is TGCGCCAGCAGGAGAACTGGAGCGGGGACAGGGGGCCGTGACACAGATACGCAGTATTTT. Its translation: CASRRTGAGTGGRDTDTQYF. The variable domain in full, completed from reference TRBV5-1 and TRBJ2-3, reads KAGVTQTPRYLIKTRGQQVTLSCSPISGHRSVSWYQQTPGQGLQFLFEYFSETQRNKGNFPGRFSGRQFSNSRSEMNVSTLELGDSALYLCASRRTGAGTGGRDTDTQYFGPGTRLTVL.

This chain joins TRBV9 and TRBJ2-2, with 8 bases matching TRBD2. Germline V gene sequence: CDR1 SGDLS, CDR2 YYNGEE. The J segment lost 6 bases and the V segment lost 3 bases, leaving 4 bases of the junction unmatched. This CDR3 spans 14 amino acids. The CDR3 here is CASSGRGGAGELFF. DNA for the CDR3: TGTGCCAGCAGCGGCCGGGGGGGCGCCGGGGAGCTGTTTTTT.

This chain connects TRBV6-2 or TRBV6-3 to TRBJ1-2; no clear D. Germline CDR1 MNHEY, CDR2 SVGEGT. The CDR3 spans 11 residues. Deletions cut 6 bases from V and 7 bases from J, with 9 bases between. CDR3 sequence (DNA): TGTGCCAGCAGCCAGGCGGGTGGCTACACCTTC. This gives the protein CASSQAGGYTF.

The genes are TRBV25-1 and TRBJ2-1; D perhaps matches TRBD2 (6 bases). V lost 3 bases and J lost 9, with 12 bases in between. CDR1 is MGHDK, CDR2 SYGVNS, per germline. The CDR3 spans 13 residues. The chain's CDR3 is CASSDFAGSEQFF. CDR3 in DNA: TGTGCCAGCAGTGACTTTGCCGGGAGTGAGCAGTTCTTC. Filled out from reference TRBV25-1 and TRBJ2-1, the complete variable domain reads EADIYQTPRYLVIGTGKKITLECSQTMGHDKMYWYQQDPGMELHLIHYSYGVNSTEKGDLSSESTVSRIRTEHFPLTLESARPSHTSQYLCASSDFAGSEQFFGPGTRLTVL.

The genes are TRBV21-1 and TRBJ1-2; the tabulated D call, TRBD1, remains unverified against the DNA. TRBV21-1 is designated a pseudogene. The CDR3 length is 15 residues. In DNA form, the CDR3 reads TGTGCCAGCAGGACAGGGGCGAAGGCGGGTGGTGGCTACACCTTC. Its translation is CASRTGAKAGGGYTF.

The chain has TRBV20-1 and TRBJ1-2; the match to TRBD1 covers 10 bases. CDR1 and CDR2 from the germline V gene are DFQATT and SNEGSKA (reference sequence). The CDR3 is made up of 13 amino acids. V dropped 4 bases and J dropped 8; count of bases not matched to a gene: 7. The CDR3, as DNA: TGCAGTGCTATTGACAGGGGGCTCTGGGGCTACACCTTC. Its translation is CSAIDRGLWGYTF.

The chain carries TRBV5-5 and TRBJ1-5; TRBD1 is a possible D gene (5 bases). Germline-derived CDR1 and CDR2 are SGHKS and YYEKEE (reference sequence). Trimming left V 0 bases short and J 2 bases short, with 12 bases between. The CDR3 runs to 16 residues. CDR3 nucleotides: TGTGCCAGCAGCTTGGTAACAGGTGTCGGCAATCAGCCCCAGCATTTT. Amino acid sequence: CASSLVTGVGNQPQHF.

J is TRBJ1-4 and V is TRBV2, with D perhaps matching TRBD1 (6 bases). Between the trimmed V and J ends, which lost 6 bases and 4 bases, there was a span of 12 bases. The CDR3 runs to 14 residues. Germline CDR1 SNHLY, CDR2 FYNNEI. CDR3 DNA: TGTGCCAGCAGAGGGGACACGATTAATGAAAAACTGTTTTTT. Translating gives CASRGDTINEKLFF.

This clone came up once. CDR3 nucleotide sequence: TGTGCCAGCAGAGAGACTAGTAGAGTCTACGAGCAGTACTTC. Translated, it gives CASRETSRVYEQYF. V is TRBV2 and J is TRBJ2-7; a possible D gene is TRBD2 (6 bases). Between the trimmed V and J ends, which lost 6 bases and 3 bases, there was a span of 15 bases. Germline CDR1 reads SNHLY; CDR2 reads FYNNEI. The CDR3 sequence is 14 residues long.

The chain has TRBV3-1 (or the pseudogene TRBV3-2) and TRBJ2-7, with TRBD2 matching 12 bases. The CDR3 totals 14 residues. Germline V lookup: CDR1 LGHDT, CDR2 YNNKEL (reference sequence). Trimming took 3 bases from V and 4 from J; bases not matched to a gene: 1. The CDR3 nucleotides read TGTGCCAGCAGCCAGGGGACTAGCGGGTACGAGCAGTACGTC. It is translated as CASSQGTSGYEQYV.

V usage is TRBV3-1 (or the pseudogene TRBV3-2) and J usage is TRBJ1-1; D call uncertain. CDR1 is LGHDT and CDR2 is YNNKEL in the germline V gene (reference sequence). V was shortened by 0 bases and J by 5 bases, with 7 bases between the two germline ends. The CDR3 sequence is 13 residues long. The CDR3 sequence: CASSQDHRTEAFF. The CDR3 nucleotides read TGTGCCAGCAGCCAAGACCACAGAACTGAAGCTTTCTTT.

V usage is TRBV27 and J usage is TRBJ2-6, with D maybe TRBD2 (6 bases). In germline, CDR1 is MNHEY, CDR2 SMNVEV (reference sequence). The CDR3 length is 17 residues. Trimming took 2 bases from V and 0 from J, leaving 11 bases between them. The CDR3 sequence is CASSLAGFSSGANVLTF. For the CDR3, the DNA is TGTGCCAGCAGTTTAGCGGGGTTTTCCTCTGGGGCCAACGTCCTGACTTTC.

In nucleotides, the CDR3 is TGTGCCACCAGCAGAGAAAGGACAGGCCCACAGCCCCAGCATTTT. Amino acids: CATSRERTGPQPQHF. The chain links TRBV15 to TRBJ1-5; 7 bases are a match to TRBD1. Trimming removed 0 bases from V and 7 bases from J; junction bases left unmatched: 6. The CDR3 is made up of 15 amino acids. The germline CDR1 and CDR2 sequences are LNHNV and YYDKDF (reference sequence). Variable domain in full (rest from reference TRBV15 and TRBJ1-5): DAMVIQNPRYQVTQFGKPVTLSCSQTLNHNVMYWYQQKSSQAPKLLFHYYDKDFNNEADTPDNFQSRRPNTSFCFLDIRSPGLGDTAMYLCATSRERTGPQPQHFGDGTRLSIL.

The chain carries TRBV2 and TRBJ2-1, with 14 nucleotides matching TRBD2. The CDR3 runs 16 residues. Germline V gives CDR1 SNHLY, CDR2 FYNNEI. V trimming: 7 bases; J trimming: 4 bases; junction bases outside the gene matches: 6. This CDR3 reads CASTIGLAGGYNEQFF. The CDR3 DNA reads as TGTGCCAGCACTATCGGACTAGCGGGAGGTTACAATGAGCAGTTCTTC.

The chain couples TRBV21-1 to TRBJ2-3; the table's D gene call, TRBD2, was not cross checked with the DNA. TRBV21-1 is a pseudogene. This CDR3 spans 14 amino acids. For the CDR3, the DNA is TGCCCGAAGCGGGAGGGTCGGGGCACAGATACGCAGTATTTT. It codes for CPKREGRGTDTQYF.

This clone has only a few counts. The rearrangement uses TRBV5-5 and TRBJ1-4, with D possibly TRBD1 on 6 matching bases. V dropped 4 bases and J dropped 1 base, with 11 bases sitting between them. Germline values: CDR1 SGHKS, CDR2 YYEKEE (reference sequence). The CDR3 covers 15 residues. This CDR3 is CASSPSQGTNEKLFF. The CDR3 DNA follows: TGTGCCAGCAGCCCTTCACAGGGAACTAATGAAAAACTGTTTTTT.

The CDR3 region is CASSPGGQVPTGANVLTF. CDR3 nucleotides: TGTGCCAGCTCACCGGGTGGACAGGTCCCAACTGGGGCCAACGTCCTGACTTTC. The V and J genes are TRBV18 and TRBJ2-6; TRBD1 aligns across 7 bases. Germline-derived CDR1 and CDR2 are KGHSH and LQKENI. V was clipped by 3 bases and J by 2 bases; unmatched bases: 10. The CDR3 spans 18 residues.